This T cell receptor beta chain was profiled in a study of blood T cell repertoires in COVID-19. Study details: The United States, Italy and Spain supplied acute and convalescent COVID-19 samples.

Using immunoSEQ multiplex PCR, the repertoire was profiled, and TCRdb retains in-frame clones only, with some absent. The sample contains 650,000 to 800,000 clones, about nine tenths of which appear only once. Germline CDR1 reads SGHTA; CDR2 reads FQGNSA. The V and J ends lost 2 bases and 5 bases respectively, with 12 bases between them. The CDR3 length is 14 residues. Input material: peripheral blood. The receptor's source is a young woman with acute or convalescent COVID-19. The chain joins TRBV7-2 to TRBJ2-5, with a possible D match to TRBD2 (6 bases). CDR3 protein: CASSLRRGGETQYF. CDR3 DNA sequence: TGTGCCAGCAGCTTAAGGAGGGGCGGGGAGACCCAGTACTTC. Full variable domain (missing parts from reference TRBV7-2 and TRBJ2-5): GAGVSQSPSNKVTEKGKDVELRCDPISGHTALYWYRQSLGQGLEFLIYFQGNSAPDKSGLPSDRFSAERTGGSVSTLTIQRTQQEDSAVYLCASSLRRGGETQYFGPGTRLLVL.